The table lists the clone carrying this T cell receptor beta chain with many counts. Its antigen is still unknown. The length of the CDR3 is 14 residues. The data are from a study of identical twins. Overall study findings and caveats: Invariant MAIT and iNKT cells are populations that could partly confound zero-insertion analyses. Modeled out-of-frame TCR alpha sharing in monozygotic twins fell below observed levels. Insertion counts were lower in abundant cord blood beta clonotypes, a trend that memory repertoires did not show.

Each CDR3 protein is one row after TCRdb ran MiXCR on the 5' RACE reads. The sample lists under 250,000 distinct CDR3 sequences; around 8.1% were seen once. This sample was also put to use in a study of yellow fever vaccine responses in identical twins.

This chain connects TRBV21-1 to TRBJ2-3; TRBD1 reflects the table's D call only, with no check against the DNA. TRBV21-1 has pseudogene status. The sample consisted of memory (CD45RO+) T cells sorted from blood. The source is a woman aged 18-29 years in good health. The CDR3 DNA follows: TGTGCCAGCAGCAATCCGGGGGCAACAGATACGCAGTATTTT. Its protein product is CASSNPGATDTQYF.